Described below is a single T cell receptor (beta chain) sequence and its context. Its antigen remains unidentified. No base-level quality is on record; no much larger clone is a single base apart. The High Capacity cDNA Reverse Transcription Kit was used to reverse transcribe all of the isolated RNA, meaning that expressed TCRB transcripts were what got sequenced. Deep immunoSEQ sequencing was performed on naive, central memory and regulatory T cell samples, with an average of around 3.4 million total reads per sample. Sorted cells were lysed in RLT buffer, and RNA was extracted using DNase-treated RNeasy Micro or Mini kits according to cell number. Each cell subset was processed on its own to prevent cross-contamination, while patient and healthy donor samples were processed together. Using the immunoSEQ multiplex PCR, TCRB sequences were amplified from cDNA into 87-bp fragments spanning the CDR3 region. Sequencing of the amplicons was done on the Illumina HiSeq platform. The original methods were these. PCR bias was corrected computationally using synthetic template baselines, and reads within Hamming distance 2 were collapsed, with unmergeable singletons discarded. By aligning reads against IMGT, V, D and J genes, CDR3 length, and insertions or deletions at six rearrangement sites were assigned. Within each subset, clonotype counts were normalized to sorted cell number, after which true diversity and Gini coefficients were computed with the tcR R package. The overlap coefficient, calculated on TCRB nucleotide sequences, was used to quantify repertoire sharing. TCRdb retrieved this table from immuneACCESS and kept in-frame rearrangements only. Not all clones are present; in checked studies, unresolved V genes account for under half, and no reason is known for the remainder. For V, J and clone size, that table is used; D and trimming come from the DNA. The sample table shows about 320,000 clones, and around 13% are seen once. The leading ten clones occupy 6.7% of the sample.

The entry originates in a study of beta chain features in type 1 diabetes (dated by TCRdb to 2016 to 2018). As for the study more broadly: Patients and healthy donors did not differ in mean age, gender distribution, total cell number or subset yield. A total of over 90,000,000 sorted cells were examined across all samples, and a strong correlation was observed between cell number per subset and RNA yield. The study compared the TCRB repertoires of sorted circulating CD4+ T cell subsets in recently diagnosed type 1 diabetes patients with those in matched healthy donors. Regulatory and stem cell-like memory subsets were isolated from only 8 patients and roughly eight healthy donors, whereas naive and central memory subsets came from all 30 or so donors.

V gives up 4 bases and J gives up 6 bases, and the segment between their germline ends measures 6 bases. The CDR3, from cysteine to phenylalanine, totals 11 residues. The DNA shown is the 33-base CDR3, in frame from base 1. CDR1 and CDR2 were assigned from the germline V gene as SGHNT and YENEEA. What the authors observed across the whole study: The naive, central memory and regulatory TCRB repertoires appeared to resemble one another more closely among patients than among healthy donors. HLA sub-analyses involved small numbers of individuals, so any influence of HLA type on TCRB rearrangement remained unresolved. At VDJ recombination sites, patients with type 1 diabetes made fewer insertions and deleted more nucleotides, a pattern implying thymic rearrangement abnormalities. A moderate but significant shortening of TCRB CDR3 length was observed in type 1 diabetes patients in all four CD4+ subsets. Because cDNA was sequenced instead of genomic DNA, activated cells with high expression could be over-represented, although the groups did not differ in activation or CD3 levels. PCR might favor shorter templates, but patient and control samples were amplified and corrected together, so any skew would affect both groups equally.

A single peripheral blood draw of around 100 mL on average was collected from each donor into heparinised tubes. A BD FACSAria II was used to sort naive, central memory, regulatory and stem cell-like memory CD4+ T cells with a panel that included CD45RO, CCR7, CD25, CD127, CD95 and CD27. All sorted populations exceeded 95% purity. Right away, PBMCs were isolated by Lymphoprep density gradient centrifugation and were stained directly, with no culture step. To minimize batch effects, samples were stained and sorted in pairs, one healthy donor with one patient per experiment. This clonotype was obtained from a man aged 25 to 45 in good health. The sample was central memory CD4+ T cells from blood. The rearranged segments are TRBV11-3 and TRBJ1-2; a confident D gene designation cannot be given. The DNA sequence is given as TGTGCCAGCAGCTCCAGTGATGGCTACACCTTC. Translated, it reads CASSSSDGYTF. Full variable domain (CDR3 extended with the reference TRBV11-3 and TRBJ1-2 proteins): EAGVVQSPRYKIIEKKQPVAFWCNPISGHNTLYWYLQNLGQGPELLIRYENEEAVDDSQLPKDRFSAERLKGVDSTLKIQPAELGDSAVYLCASSSSDGYTFGSGTRLTVV.